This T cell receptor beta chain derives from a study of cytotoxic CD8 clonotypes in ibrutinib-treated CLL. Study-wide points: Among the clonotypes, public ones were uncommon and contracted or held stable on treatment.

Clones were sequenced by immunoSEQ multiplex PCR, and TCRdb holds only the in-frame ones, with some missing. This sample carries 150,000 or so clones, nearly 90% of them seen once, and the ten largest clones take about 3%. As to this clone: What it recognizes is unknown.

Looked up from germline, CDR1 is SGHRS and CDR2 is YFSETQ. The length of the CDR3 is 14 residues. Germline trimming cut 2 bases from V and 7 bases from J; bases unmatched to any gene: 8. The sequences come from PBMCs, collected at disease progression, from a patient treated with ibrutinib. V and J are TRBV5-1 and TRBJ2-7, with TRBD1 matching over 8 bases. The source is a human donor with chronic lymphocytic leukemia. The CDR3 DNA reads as TGCGCCAGCAGCTTACCCGGGACAGGACTGGAGCAGTACTTC. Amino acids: CASSLPGTGLEQYF.